The rows below give T cell receptor beta chains drawn from one sample of a study of metastatic and nonmetastatic thyroid tumors. TCRdb re-analyzed the PCR reads using MiXCR. The data hold around 64,000 clones, with less than 5% observed a single time. The sequencing sample was made of blood. Source of these receptors: a female donor with papillary thyroid cancer or a benign thyroid nodule (not recorded which). Some clones in this sample may be carry-over from other donors' samples. The conserved cysteine and the conserved F or W are not part of the CDR3 here. Each record gives: V gene, J gene, CDR3 protein.

>TRBV4-1|TRBJ2-5
ASSQALGTQY
>TRBV20-1|TRBJ2-5
SARGASRGQETQY
>TRBV2|TRBJ1-2
AVLRGQEGNGYT
>TRBV6-2/TRBV6-3|TRBJ1-2
ASKSGGARYGYT
>TRBV19|TRBJ1-2
ASSPYHSDYGYT
>TRBV20-1|TRBJ2-7
SARASKLPLQY
>TRBV6-2/TRBV6-3|TRBJ2-7
ASSDRRGGRRTYDQY
>TRBV10-3|TRBJ2-1
AISESELAGGNEQF
>TRBV5-8|TRBJ2-3
ASSPGQGAWTQY
>TRBV27|TRBJ1-6
ATKPLLQGPRGSPLH
>TRBV4-1|TRBJ2-2
ASSPSGRANTGELF
>TRBV6-4|TRBJ1-3
ASKTDRGRNTIY
>TRBV19|TRBJ2-3
ASSIRLAGGLTDTQY
>TRBV7-2|TRBJ1-3
ASSLGPVSSGNTIY
>TRBV6-1|TRBJ1-1
ASSVLQGGLTEAF
>TRBV27|TRBJ1-2
ASRRGGLLGRRPNYGYT
>TRBV20-1|TRBJ2-3
SARMQPTDTQY
>TRBV6-5|TRBJ2-1
ASKPGQGNNEQF
>TRBV7-9|TRBJ2-2
ASSLYGGSGGADGELF
>TRBV4-2|TRBJ2-1
ASSQGDGRAYNEQF
>TRBV20-1|TRBJ2-1
SATERELRNEQF
>TRBV11-1|TRBJ2-5
ASSSNRGRLGTQY
>TRBV5-4|TRBJ1-2
ASSSGTEWYGYT
>TRBV20-1|TRBJ2-7
SATRTQIYEQY
>TRBV2|TRBJ2-5
ASSTVREQETQY
>TRBV5-4|TRBJ1-6
ASSPYRDRTPLH
>TRBV7-9|TRBJ1-5
ASSQQGDGNQPQH
>TRBV3-1|TRBJ1-2
ASSPLSAGYGYT
>TRBV6-2/TRBV6-3|TRBJ1-5
ASSPMGVGNQPQH
>TRBV27|TRBJ2-2
ASSLPPTGELF
>TRBV2|TRBJ1-1
ASRDTGTANTEAF
>TRBV18|TRBJ2-2
ASSQGLPNTGELF
>TRBV5-4|TRBJ2-2
ASSFPSPSGELF
>TRBV6-2/TRBV6-3|TRBJ1-5
ASSPTDRSQPQH
>TRBV5-1|TRBJ2-7
ASSRREGAVGEQY
>TRBV6-1|TRBJ2-5
ASSSPRTRQETQY
>TRBV7-9|TRBJ2-1
ANSLASGKTERF